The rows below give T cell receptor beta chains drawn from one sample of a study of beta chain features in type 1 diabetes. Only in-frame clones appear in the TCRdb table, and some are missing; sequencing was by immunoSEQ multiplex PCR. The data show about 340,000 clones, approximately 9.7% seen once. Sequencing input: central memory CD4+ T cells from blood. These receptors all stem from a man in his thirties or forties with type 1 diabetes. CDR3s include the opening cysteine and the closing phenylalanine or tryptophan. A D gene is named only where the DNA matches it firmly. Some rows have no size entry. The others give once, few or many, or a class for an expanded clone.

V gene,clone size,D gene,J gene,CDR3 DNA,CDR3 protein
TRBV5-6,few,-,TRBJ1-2,TGTGCCAGCAGCCCCGGCAGGGGAGGCTACACCTTC,CASSPGRGGYTF
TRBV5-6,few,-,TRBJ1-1,TGTGCCAGCAGCCCTACCCCGACACAGGGATCCGAAGCTTTCTTT,CASSPTPTQGSEAFF
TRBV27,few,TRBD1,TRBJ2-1,TGTGCCAGCAGTTACGGACAGGCGTGGAATGAGCAGTTCTTC,CASSYGQAWNEQFF
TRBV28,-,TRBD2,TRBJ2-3,TGTGCCAGCAGTTTTAGCGGGGCGCCAGATACGCAGTATTTT,CASSFSGAPDTQYF
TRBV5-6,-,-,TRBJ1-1,TGTGCCAGCAGCTTCTCGGGGAACACTGAAGCTTTCTTT,CASSFSGNTEAFF
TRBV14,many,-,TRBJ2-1,TGTGCCAGCAGCCAAGTCTTGGGAAATGAGCAGTTCTTC,CASSQVLGNEQFF
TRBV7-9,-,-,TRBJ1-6,TGTGCCAGCAGCCGCGGGGGGGAGTCCTATAATTCACCCCTCCACTTT,CASSRGGESYNSPLHF
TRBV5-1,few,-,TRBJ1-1,TGCGCCAGCAGCTCAAGCGGGGACACTGAAGCTTTCTTT,CASSSSGDTEAFF
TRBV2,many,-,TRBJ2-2,TGTGCCAGCAGTGGAGAACGGAACACCGGGGAGCTGTTTTTT,CASSGERNTGELFF
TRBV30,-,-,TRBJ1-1,TGTGCCTGGAGCCCAGACAGTCACACTGAAGCTTTCTTT,CAWSPDSHTEAFF
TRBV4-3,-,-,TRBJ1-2,TGCGCCAGCAGCCAAGATATGAGGGAAGATGGCTACACCTTC,CASSQDMREDGYTF
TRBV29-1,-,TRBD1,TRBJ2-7,TGCAGCGTTATGTCGGGACAGGGCCTCTCCTACGAGCAGTACTTC,CSVMSGQGLSYEQYF
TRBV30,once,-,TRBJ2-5,TGTGCCTGGAGTCGGACAGAGGAGACCCAGTACTTC,CAWSRTEETQYF
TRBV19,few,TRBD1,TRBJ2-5,TGTGCCAGCCGGGACAGCCTACAGGAGACCCAGTACTTC,CASRDSLQETQYF
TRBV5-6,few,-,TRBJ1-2,TGTGCCAGCAGCCGACAGGCCTCGGTTTTTGGCTACACCTTC,CASSRQASVFGYTF
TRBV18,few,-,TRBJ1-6,TGTGCCAGCTCACCACCAGATAATTCACCCCTCCACTTT,CASSPPDNSPLHF
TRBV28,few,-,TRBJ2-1,TGTGCCAGCAGTTCCTCCCAAGGTGGTGAGCAGTTCTTC,CASSSSQGGEQFF
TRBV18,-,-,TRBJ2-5,TGTGCCAGCTCACCCAACAGACAAGAGACCCAGTACTTC,CASSPNRQETQYF
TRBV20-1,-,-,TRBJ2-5,TGCAGTGCTAGCGGAAAAGAGACCCAGTACTTC,CSASGKETQYF
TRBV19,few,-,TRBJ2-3,TGTGCCAGTAGTATAGATTCCCCTCGCAACCCGCAGTATTTT,CASSIDSPRNPQYF
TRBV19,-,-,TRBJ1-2,TGTGCCAGTAGTATACGGGAATATGGCTACACCTTC,CASSIREYGYTF
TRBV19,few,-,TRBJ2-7,TGTGCCAGTAGTGAGGCTCCGAAACCCTACGAGCAGTACTTC,CASSEAPKPYEQYF
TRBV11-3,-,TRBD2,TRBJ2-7,TGTGCCAGCAGCTTAGGCGGGGGGCTCTCCTACGAGCAGTACTTC,CASSLGGGLSYEQYF
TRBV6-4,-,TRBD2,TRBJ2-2,TGTGCCAGCAGCAGGACGACTAGCGGATCCACCGGGGAGCTGTTTTTT,CASSRTTSGSTGELFF